The rows below give T cell receptor beta chains drawn from one sample of a study of T cells in Graves' hyperthyroidism and ophthalmopathy. TCRdb itself ran the multiplex PCR reads through MiXCR, one entry per CDR3 protein. The profile shows about 740,000 distinct CDR3 sequences, less than 15% of them singletons. The sample taken for sequencing was blood. The receptors here all came from a woman younger than 35 with Graves' hyperthyroidism. Each CDR3 is given with its conserved first and last residue. The order of the fields is J gene, V gene, clone size, D gene, CDR3 protein, CDR3 DNA. D genes are given only for firm matches. Where a row states a size, it is once, few, many or the class of an expanded clone; other rows omit it.

j_gene: TRBJ1-2
v_gene: TRBV6-1
abundance: many
d_gene: TRBD1
CDR3aa: CASKVTTGDVYGYTF
CDR3nt: TGTGCCAGCAAAGTAACAACAGGGGACGTCTATGGCTACACCTTC

j_gene: TRBJ2-7
v_gene: TRBV18
abundance: many
d_gene: .
CDR3aa: CASSPGRAYEQYF
CDR3nt: TGTGCCAGCTCACCGGGACGAGCCTACGAGCAGTACTTC

j_gene: TRBJ2-1
v_gene: TRBV24-1
abundance: .
d_gene: .
CDR3aa: CATSGKGPYNEQFF
CDR3nt: TGTGCCACCAGTGGTAAGGGACCCTACAATGAGCAGTTCTTC

j_gene: TRBJ2-2
v_gene: TRBV20-1
abundance: many
d_gene: .
CDR3aa: CSARKGTNTGELFF
CDR3nt: TGCAGTGCTAGGAAGGGTACGAACACCGGGGAGCTGTTTTTT

j_gene: TRBJ2-3
v_gene: TRBV19
abundance: .
d_gene: TRBD2
CDR3aa: CASSPGLATYTDTQYF
CDR3nt: TGTGCCAGTAGTCCGGGACTAGCGACTTACACAGATACGCAGTATTTT

j_gene: TRBJ2-3
v_gene: TRBV4-1
abundance: once
d_gene: .
CDR3aa: CASIPGEASTDTQYF
CDR3nt: TGCGCCAGCATACCGGGTGAGGCTAGCACAGATACGCAGTATTTT

j_gene: TRBJ2-7
v_gene: TRBV7-2
abundance: .
d_gene: .
CDR3aa: CASSPLGPGEQYF
CDR3nt: TGTGCCAGCAGCCCCTTGGGGCCGGGGGAGCAGTACTTC

j_gene: TRBJ2-1
v_gene: TRBV2
abundance: many
d_gene: .
CDR3aa: CASSEVLTEQFF
CDR3nt: TGTGCCAGCAGTGAGGTCCTTACGGAGCAGTTCTTC

j_gene: TRBJ2-7
v_gene: TRBV20-1
abundance: .
d_gene: TRBD2
CDR3aa: CSARDLASGAYEQYF
CDR3nt: TGCAGTGCTAGAGATTTGGCTAGCGGTGCCTACGAGCAGTACTTC

j_gene: TRBJ2-3
v_gene: TRBV7-9
abundance: many
d_gene: .
CDR3aa: CASSSLWLRTDTQYF
CDR3nt: TGTGCCAGCAGCTCCCTCTGGCTCCGCACAGATACGCAGTATTTT

j_gene: TRBJ2-1
v_gene: TRBV7-2
abundance: .
d_gene: TRBD1
CDR3aa: CASSDTGGGWNEQFF
CDR3nt: TGTGCCAGCAGCGATACAGGGGGCGGATGGAATGAGCAGTTCTTC

j_gene: TRBJ2-1
v_gene: TRBV20-1
abundance: .
d_gene: TRBD2
CDR3aa: CSAQTSGNPYNEQFF
CDR3nt: TGCAGTGCCCAGACTAGCGGGAACCCCTACAATGAGCAGTTCTTC

j_gene: TRBJ1-1
v_gene: TRBV19
abundance: .
d_gene: TRBD1
CDR3aa: CASSIVPGTGSAEAFF
CDR3nt: TGTGCCAGTAGTATAGTACCGGGGACAGGGTCGGCTGAAGCTTTCTTT

j_gene: TRBJ1-2
v_gene: TRBV5-1
abundance: many
d_gene: TRBD1
CDR3aa: CASSLEGQGYYGYTF
CDR3nt: TGCGCCAGCAGCTTGGAGGGACAGGGGTACTATGGCTACACCTTC

j_gene: TRBJ2-5
v_gene: TRBV19
abundance: .
d_gene: .
CDR3aa: CASSIGKGVGLQETQYF
CDR3nt: TGTGCCAGTAGTATAGGGAAGGGGGTGGGTCTACAAGAGACCCAGTACTTC

j_gene: TRBJ2-1
v_gene: TRBV28
abundance: many
d_gene: .
CDR3aa: CASSLIRGNNEQFF
CDR3nt: TGTGCCAGCAGCCTTATTAGGGGGAACAATGAGCAGTTCTTC